This T cell receptor beta chain was recovered during a study of identical twins. Study-wide findings and caveats: In monozygotic twins, models underestimated the sharing of out-of-frame TCR alpha. Out-of-frame alpha sequences common to twins exhibited an excess of low generation probability.

The CDR3 is made up of 13 amino acids. V lost 5 bases to trimming and J lost 8 bases, with 15 bases between them. Germline-derived CDR1 and CDR2 are LGHDT and YNNKEL (reference sequence). Via MiXCR, TCRdb re-called the 5' RACE reads, giving one row per CDR3 protein. The data show more than 1.5 million distinct CDR3 sequences, around a third seen once. This clonotype has only a few counts. Its antigen is unidentified. Sequencing was performed on cord blood. The rearrangement links TRBV3-1 to TRBJ1-2, with D perhaps TRBD1 (6 bases). The receptor comes from a newborn girl in good health. In nucleotides, the CDR3 is TGTGCCAGCAGCGCACTGGGGGGGGCAGGCTACACCTTC. Translated: CASSALGGAGYTF.